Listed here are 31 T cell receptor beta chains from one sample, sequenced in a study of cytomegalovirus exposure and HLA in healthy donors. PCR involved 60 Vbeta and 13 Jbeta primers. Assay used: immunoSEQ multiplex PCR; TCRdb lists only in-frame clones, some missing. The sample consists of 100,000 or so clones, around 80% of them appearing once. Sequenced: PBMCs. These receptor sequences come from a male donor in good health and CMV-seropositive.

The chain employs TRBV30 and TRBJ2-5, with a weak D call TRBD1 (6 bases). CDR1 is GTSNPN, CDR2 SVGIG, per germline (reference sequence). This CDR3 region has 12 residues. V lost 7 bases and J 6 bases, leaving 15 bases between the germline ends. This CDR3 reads CASTRGTKTQYF. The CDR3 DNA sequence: TGTGCCTCCACGAGAGGGACAAAGACCCAGTACTTC.

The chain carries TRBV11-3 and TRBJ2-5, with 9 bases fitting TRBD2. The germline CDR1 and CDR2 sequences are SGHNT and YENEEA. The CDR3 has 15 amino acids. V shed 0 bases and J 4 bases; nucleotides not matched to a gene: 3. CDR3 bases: TGTGCCAGCAGCTTAGAACTAGCGGGCCCAGAGACCCAGTACTTC. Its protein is CASSLELAGPETQYF.

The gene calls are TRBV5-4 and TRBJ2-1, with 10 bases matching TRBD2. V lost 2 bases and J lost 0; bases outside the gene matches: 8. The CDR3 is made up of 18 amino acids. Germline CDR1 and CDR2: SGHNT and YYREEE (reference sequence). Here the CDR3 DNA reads TGTGCCAGCAGCTTTGGTCTAGCGGGGGCCCGCTCCTACAATGAGCAGTTCTTC. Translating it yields CASSFGLAGARSYNEQFF.

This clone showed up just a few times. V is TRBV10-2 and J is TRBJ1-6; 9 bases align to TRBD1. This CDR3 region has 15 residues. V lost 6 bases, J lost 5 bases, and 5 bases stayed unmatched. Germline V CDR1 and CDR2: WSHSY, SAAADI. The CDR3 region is CASRGQGIDNSPLHF. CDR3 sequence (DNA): TGCGCCAGCAGAGGACAGGGGATTGATAATTCACCCCTCCACTTT.

Here the CDR3 reads CASSLMGQGSSEKLFF. The CDR3 DNA sequence: TGTGCCAGCAGTTTAATGGGCCAGGGGTCGTCTGAAAAACTGTTTTTT. The chain combines TRBV28 with TRBJ1-4, with a tentative D call TRBD1 (6 bases). With 2 bases removed from V and 7 bases from J, the gap between germline ends came to 17 bases. This CDR3 contains 16 residues. CDR1 is MDHEN, CDR2 SYDVKM, per germline.

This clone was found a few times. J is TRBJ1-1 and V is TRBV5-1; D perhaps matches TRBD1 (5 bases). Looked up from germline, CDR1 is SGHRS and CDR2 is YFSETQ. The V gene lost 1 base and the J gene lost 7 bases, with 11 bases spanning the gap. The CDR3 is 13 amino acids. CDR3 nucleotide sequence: TGCGCCAGCAGCTTGTGGGCAGGGTATGAAGCTTTCTTT. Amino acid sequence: CASSLWAGYEAFF.

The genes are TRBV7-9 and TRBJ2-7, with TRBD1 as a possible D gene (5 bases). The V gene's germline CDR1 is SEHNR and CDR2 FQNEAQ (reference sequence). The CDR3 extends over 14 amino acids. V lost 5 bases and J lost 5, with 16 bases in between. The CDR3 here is CASSPLAQGDEQYF. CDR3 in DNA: TGTGCCAGCAGCCCATTGGCGCAGGGCGACGAGCAGTACTTC.

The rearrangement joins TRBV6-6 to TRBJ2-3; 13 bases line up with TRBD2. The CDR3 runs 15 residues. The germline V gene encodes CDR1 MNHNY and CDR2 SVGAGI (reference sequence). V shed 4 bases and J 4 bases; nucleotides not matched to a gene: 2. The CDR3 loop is CASSWTSGGADTQYF. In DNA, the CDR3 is TGTGCCAGCAGTTGGACTAGCGGGGGCGCAGATACGCAGTATTTT.

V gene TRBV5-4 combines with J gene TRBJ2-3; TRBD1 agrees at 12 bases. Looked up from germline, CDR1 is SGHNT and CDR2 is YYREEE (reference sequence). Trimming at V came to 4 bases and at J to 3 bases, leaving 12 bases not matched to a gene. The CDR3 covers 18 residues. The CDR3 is CASSREPGTGGGTDTQYF. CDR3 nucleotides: TGTGCCAGCAGCCGAGAGCCCGGGACAGGGGGCGGAACAGATACGCAGTATTTT.

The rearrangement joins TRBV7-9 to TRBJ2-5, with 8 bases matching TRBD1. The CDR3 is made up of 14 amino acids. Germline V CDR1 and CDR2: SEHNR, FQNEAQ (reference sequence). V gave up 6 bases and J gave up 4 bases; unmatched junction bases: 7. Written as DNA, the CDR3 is TGTGCCAGCAGTGGACAGGGCGGCGGAGAGACCCAGTACTTC. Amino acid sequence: CASSGQGGGETQYF.

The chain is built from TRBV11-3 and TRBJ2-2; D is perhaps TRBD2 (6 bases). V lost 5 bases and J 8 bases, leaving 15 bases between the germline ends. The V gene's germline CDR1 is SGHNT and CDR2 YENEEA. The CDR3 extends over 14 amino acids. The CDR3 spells CASSGGRSTGELFF. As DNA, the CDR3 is TGTGCCAGCAGCGGGGGGAGATCGACTGGGGAGCTGTTTTTT. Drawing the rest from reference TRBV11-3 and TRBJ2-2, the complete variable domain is EAGVVQSPRYKIIEKKQPVAFWCNPISGHNTLYWYLQNLGQGPELLIRYENEEAVDDSQLPKDRFSAERLKGVDSTLKIQPAELGDSAVYLCASSGGRSTGELFFGEGSRLTVL.

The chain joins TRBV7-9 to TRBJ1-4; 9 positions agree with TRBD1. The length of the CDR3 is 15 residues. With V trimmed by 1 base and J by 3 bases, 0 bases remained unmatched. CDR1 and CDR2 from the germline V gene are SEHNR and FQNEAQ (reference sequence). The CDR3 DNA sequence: TGTGCCAGCAGCTTAGACAGGGGGCCTAATGAAAAACTGTTTTTT. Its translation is CASSLDRGPNEKLFF.

The CDR3 sequence: CASSPGKQGRETQYF. The CDR3 DNA reads TGTGCCAGCTCACCAGGAAAACAGGGGAGAGAGACCCAGTACTTC. J is TRBJ2-5 and V is TRBV18, with 7 positions matching TRBD1. CDR1 and CDR2 (germline): KGHSH, LQKENI. Losses at the gene ends were 2 bases for V and 4 bases for J; bases not matched to a gene: 7. This CDR3 has 15 residues. Full variable domain (missing parts from reference TRBV18 and TRBJ2-5): NAGVMQNPRHLVRRRGQEARLRCSPMKGHSHVYWYRQLPEEGLKFMVYLQKENIIDESGMPKERFSAEFPKEGPSILRIQQVVRGDSAAYFCASSPGKQGRETQYFGPGTRLLVL.

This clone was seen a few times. The CDR3 sequence is CAWSVSQGFYTQYF. The CDR3 DNA sequence: TGTGCCTGGAGTGTATCACAGGGGTTCTATACGCAGTATTTT. The rearrangement uses TRBV30 and TRBJ2-3, with TRBD1 matching 7 bases. J lost 7 bases, V lost 0 bases, and 7 bases had no gene match. CDR1 and CDR2 (germline): GTSNPN, SVGIG (reference sequence). There are 14 residues in the CDR3.

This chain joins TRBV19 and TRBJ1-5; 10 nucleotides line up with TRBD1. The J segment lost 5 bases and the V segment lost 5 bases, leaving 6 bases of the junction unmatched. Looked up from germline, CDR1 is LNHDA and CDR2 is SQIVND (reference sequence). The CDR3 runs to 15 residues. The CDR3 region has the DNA TGTGCCAGTAGTCCCCCGGACAGGGGGGATCAGCCCCAGCATTTT. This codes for CASSPPDRGDQPQHF.

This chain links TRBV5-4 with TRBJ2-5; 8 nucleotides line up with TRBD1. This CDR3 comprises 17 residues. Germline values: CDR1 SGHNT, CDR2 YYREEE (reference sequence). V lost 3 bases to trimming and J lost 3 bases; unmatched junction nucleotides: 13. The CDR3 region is CASSSSPTGVLEETQYF. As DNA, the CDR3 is TGTGCCAGCAGCTCTTCACCGACAGGGGTTCTTGAAGAGACCCAGTACTTC. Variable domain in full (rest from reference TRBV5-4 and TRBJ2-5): ETGVTQSPTHLIKTRGQQVTLRCSSQSGHNTVSWYQQALGQGPQFIFQYYREEENGRGNFPPRFSGLQFPNYSSELNVNALELDDSALYLCASSSSPTGVLEETQYFGPGTRLLVL.

CDR3 amino acids: CASSPGVGSSYEQYF. As DNA, the CDR3 is TGTGCCAGCAGCCCCGGGGTCGGTAGCTCCTACGAGCAGTACTTC. The chain links TRBV7-7 to TRBJ2-7; TRBD2 might be the D (5 bases). Germline CDR1 reads SSHAT; CDR2 reads FNYEAQ (reference sequence). Between the trimmed V and J ends, which lost 5 bases and 0 bases, there was a span of 14 bases. The CDR3 is 15 residues long.

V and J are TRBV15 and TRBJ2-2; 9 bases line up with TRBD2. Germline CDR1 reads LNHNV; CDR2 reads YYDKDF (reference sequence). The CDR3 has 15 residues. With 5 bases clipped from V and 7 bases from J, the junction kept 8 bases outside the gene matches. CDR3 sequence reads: CATSGGGARDGELFF. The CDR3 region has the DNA TGTGCCACCAGCGGCGGGGGGGCCCGTGACGGGGAGCTGTTTTTT.

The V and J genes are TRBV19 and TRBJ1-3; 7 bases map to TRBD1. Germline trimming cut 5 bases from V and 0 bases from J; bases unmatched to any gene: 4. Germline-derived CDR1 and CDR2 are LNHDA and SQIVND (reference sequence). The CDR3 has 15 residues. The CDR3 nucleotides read TGTGCCAGTAGTTCCGCAGGGGGCTCTGGAAACACCATATATTTT. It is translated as CASSSAGGSGNTIYF.

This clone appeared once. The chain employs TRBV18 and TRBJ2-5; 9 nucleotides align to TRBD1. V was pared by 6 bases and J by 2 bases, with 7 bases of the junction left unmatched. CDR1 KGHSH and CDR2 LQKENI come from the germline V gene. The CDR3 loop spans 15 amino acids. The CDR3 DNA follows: TGTGCCAGCTCTCAAGGGACAGGGACGCAAGAGACCCAGTACTTC. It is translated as CASSQGTGTQETQYF.

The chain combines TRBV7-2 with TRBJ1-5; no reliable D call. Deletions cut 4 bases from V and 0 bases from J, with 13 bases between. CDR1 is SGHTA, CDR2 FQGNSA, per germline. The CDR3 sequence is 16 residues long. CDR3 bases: TGTGCCAGCAGCTCAAGCGCGGGCGTTAGCAATCAGCCCCAGCATTTT. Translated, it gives CASSSSAGVSNQPQHF.

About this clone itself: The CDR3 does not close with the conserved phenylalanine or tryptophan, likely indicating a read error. The CDR3: CASSLVAGENGYTL. DNA of the CDR3: TGCGCCAGCAGCTTGGTAGCAGGGGAGAATGGCTACACCCTC. J is TRBJ1-2 and V is TRBV5-1; a weak D match, TRBD1 (6 bases). V lost 0 bases to trimming and J lost 6 bases, with 12 bases between them. CDR1 and CDR2 (germline): SGHRS, YFSETQ. CDR3 size: 14 residues.

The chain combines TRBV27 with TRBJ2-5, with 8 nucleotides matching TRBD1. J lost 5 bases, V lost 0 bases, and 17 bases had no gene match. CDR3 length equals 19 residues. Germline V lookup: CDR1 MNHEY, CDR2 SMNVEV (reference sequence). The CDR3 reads CASSLSYGPRDRRRETQYF. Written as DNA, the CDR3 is TGTGCCAGCAGTTTATCGTACGGGCCCCGGGACAGGAGACGGGAGACCCAGTACTTC.

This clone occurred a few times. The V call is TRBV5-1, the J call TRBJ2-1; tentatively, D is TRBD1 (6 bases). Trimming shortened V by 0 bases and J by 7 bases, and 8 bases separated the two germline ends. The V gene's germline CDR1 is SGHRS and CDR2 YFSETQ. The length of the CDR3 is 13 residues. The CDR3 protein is CASSLGRGNEQFF. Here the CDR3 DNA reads TGCGCCAGCAGCTTGGGTAGGGGGAATGAGCAGTTCTTC.

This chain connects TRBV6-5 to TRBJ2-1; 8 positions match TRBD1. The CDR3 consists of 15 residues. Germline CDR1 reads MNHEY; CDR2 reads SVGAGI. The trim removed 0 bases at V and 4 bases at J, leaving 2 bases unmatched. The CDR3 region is CASSYSDRGYNEQFF. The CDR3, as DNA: TGTGCCAGCAGTTACTCCGACAGGGGTTACAATGAGCAGTTCTTC.

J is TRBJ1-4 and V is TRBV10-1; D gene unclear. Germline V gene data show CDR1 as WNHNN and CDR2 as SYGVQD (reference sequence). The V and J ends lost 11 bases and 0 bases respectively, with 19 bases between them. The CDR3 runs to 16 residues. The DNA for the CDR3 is TGCGCCGGACTAAAGCAGCGCGCTGCAACTAATGAAAAACTGTTTTTT. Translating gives CAGLKQRAATNEKLFF.

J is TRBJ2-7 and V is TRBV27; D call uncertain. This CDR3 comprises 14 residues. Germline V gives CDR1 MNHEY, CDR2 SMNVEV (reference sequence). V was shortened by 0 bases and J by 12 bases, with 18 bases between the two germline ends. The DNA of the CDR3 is TGTGCCAGCAGTTTATCCGCCAATTTGGTCTATCGGTACTTC. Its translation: CASSLSANLVYRYF.

This chain's CDR3 is CASQRTEVDEQYF. Here the CDR3 DNA reads TGTGCCAGTCAGCGGACAGAGGTTGACGAGCAGTACTTC. The chain links TRBV6-5 to TRBJ2-7; tentative D call: TRBD1 (6 bases). This CDR3 is built from 13 residues. Germline V CDR1 and CDR2: MNHEY, SVGAGI. The V gene lost 9 bases and the J gene lost 5 bases, with 17 bases spanning the gap.

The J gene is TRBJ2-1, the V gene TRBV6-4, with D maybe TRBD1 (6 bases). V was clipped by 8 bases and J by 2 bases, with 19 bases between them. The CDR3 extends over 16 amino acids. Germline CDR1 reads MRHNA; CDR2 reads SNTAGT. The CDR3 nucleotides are TGTGCCAGCCACCTGACAGGTCTTATCGCCTACAATGAGCAGTTCTTC. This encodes CASHLTGLIAYNEQFF.

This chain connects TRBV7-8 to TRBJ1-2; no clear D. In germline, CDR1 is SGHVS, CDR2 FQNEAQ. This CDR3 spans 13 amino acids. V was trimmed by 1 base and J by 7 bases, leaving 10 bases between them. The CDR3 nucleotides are TGTGCCAGCAGCTTAGATGTCAGAATTGGCTACACCTTC. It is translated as CASSLDVRIGYTF.

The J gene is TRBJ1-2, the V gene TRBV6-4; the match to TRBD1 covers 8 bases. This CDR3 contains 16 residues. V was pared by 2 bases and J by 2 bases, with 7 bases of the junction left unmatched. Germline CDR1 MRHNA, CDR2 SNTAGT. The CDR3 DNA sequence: TGTGCCAGCAGTGACGAACTAGGACAGGGAAACTATGGCTACACCTTC. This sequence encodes CASSDELGQGNYGYTF.